These 18 T cell receptor beta chains came from one sample sequenced in a study of human T cells and chemical hapten exposure. One entry per CDR3 protein results from TCRdb running MiXCR on the RACE reads. The table records about 80,000 distinct CDR3 sequences, 9.5% to 13% of them present only once. Time point denoted: patch test 2, 6 weeks after DPC sensitization. Treatment described: therapeutic diphenylcyclopropenone sensitization with weekly scalp DPC. The sequences come from whole blood, collected in connection with sensitization to the hapten diphenylcyclopropenone (DPC). These receptors were collected from a man between 18 and 29 years old with alopecia areata. Some clones in this sample may be carry-over from other donors' samples.

The chain joins TRBV29-1 to TRBJ1-1; D unresolved. V lost 4 bases and J lost 7, with 10 bases in between. This CDR3 contains 11 residues. Germline loops: CDR1 SQVTM, CDR2 ANQGSEA. The DNA for the CDR3 is TGCAGCGTTGTCTGGACCGTTGAAGCTTTCTTT. This codes for CSVVWTVEAFF.

This clonotype was picked up many times. V and J are TRBV14 and TRBJ2-2; no clear D gene. Trimming shortened V by 4 bases and J by 2 bases, and 5 bases separated the two germline ends. The germline gives CDR1 SGHDN, CDR2 FVKESK. The CDR3 has 13 amino acids. The CDR3 spells CASSLTNTGELFF. The CDR3 DNA sequence: TGTGCCAGCAGCCTAACCAACACCGGGGAGCTGTTTTTT.

This clonotype was seen a few times. The chain is built from TRBV4-1 and TRBJ1-5; 9 nucleotides match TRBD1. Germline V gene sequence: CDR1 MGHRA, CDR2 YSYEKL. The CDR3 loop spans 15 amino acids. The V gene end was trimmed by 3 bases and the J gene end by 7 bases; junction bases not matched to a gene: 7. The CDR3 spells CASSQAGTGTQPQHF. The CDR3 nucleotides are TGCGCCAGCAGCCAGGCCGGGACAGGGACACAGCCCCAGCATTTT.

This clonotype was detected many times. The genes are TRBV10-1 and TRBJ2-2; TRBD1 or TRBD2 may be the D gene (5 bases each). Trimming pared 1 base from V and 6 bases from J, leaving 18 bases between. Per the germline V gene, CDR1 is WNHNN and CDR2 is SYGVQD (reference sequence). The CDR3 length is 17 residues. DNA of the CDR3: TGCGCCAGCAGTGAGTTTGGGGACGGCACCAGCGCCGGGGAGCTGTTTTTT. It is translated as CASSEFGDGTSAGELFF.

This clonotype has a count of ten or more. The J gene is TRBJ2-2, the V gene TRBV4-3; tentatively, D is TRBD1 (6 bases). This CDR3 comprises 16 residues. The germline V gene encodes CDR1 LGHNA and CDR2 YSLEER. With 4 bases removed from V and 0 bases from J, the gap between germline ends came to 12 bases. The CDR3 region has the DNA TGCGCCAGCAGCCCGGGACAACTTACGAACACCGGGGAGCTGTTTTTT. Amino acids: CASSPGQLTNTGELFF.

The rearrangement uses TRBV9 and TRBJ2-5; D is unclear. Trimming removed 0 bases at V and 7 bases at J, with 13 bases between. The CDR3 consists of 14 residues. Germline assignment: CDR1 SGDLS and CDR2 YYNGEE. In DNA form, the CDR3 reads TGTGCCAGCAGCGTAGTAGGCGGCACGGGGACCCAGTACTTC. Translation gives CASSVVGGTGTQYF.

In this sample, this clonotype turned up many times. The chain joins TRBV11-2 to TRBJ1-5; the match to TRBD1 covers 7 bases. This CDR3 comprises 15 residues. CDR1 and CDR2 from the germline V gene are SGHAT and FQNNGV. V shed 4 bases and J 6 bases; nucleotides not matched to a gene: 9. The CDR3 sequence is CASSWRQGEGQPQHF. The CDR3 DNA reads TGTGCCAGCAGCTGGCGACAGGGAGAAGGTCAGCCCCAGCATTTT.

This clonotype was detected ten times or more. The gene calls are TRBV6-2 or TRBV6-3 and TRBJ1-2, with unresolved D. Per the germline V gene, CDR1 is MNHEY and CDR2 is SVGEGT. The CDR3 consists of 12 residues. Deletions cut 5 bases from V and 4 bases from J, with 8 bases between. The CDR3 reads CASSEEFYGYTF. The DNA for the CDR3 is TGTGCCAGCAGTGAAGAATTCTATGGCTACACCTTC.

This clonotype was seen a handful of times. The V and J genes are TRBV28 and TRBJ1-5; 7 bases are a match to TRBD1. The germline gives CDR1 MDHEN, CDR2 SYDVKM. After removal of 7 bases from V and 7 bases from J, the junction contained 16 bases not matched to a gene. There are 16 residues in the CDR3. CDR3 DNA: TGTGCCAGCAAACTCGGGACAGCTTTAGCGGGACAGCCCCAGCATTTT. Its protein is CASKLGTALAGQPQHF.

This clonotype has a handful of counts. V usage is TRBV6-2 or TRBV6-3 and J usage is TRBJ2-2; 9 positions agree with TRBD1. The CDR3 is 19 amino acids. Germline V gene data show CDR1 as MNHEY and CDR2 as SVGEGT. Losses at the gene ends were 5 bases for V and 3 bases for J; bases not matched to a gene: 16. The CDR3 here is CASSPGTGLRERDTGELFF. Written as DNA, the CDR3 is TGTGCCAGCAGTCCCGGGACAGGGCTCCGGGAACGGGACACCGGGGAGCTGTTTTTT.

This rearrangement joins TRBV29-1 to TRBJ2-1; D gene uncertain. Germline CDR1 reads SQVTM; CDR2 reads ANQGSEA. V lost 4 bases to trimming and J lost 0 bases, with 10 bases between them. The CDR3 is made up of 14 amino acids. In DNA form, the CDR3 reads TGCAGCGTTGGCCGATTGAGCTCCTACAATGAGCAGTTCTTC. The encoded protein is CSVGRLSSYNEQFF.

In this sample, this clonotype turned up a few times. The rearrangement uses TRBV20-1 and TRBJ2-7; 8 nucleotides align to TRBD1. This CDR3 spans 14 amino acids. The germline gives CDR1 DFQATT, CDR2 SNEGSKA (reference sequence). The trim removed 6 bases at V and 1 base at J, leaving 8 bases unmatched. The CDR3 sequence is CSARTGQGSYEQYF. CDR3 coding DNA: TGCAGTGCCCGGACAGGGCAAGGGTCCTACGAGCAGTACTTC.

The chain links TRBV4-3 to TRBJ1-6; D is uncertain. Germline CDR1 LGHNA, CDR2 YSLEER. V lost 2 bases and J lost 2, with 10 bases in between. The CDR3 covers 16 residues. The CDR3 is CASSQFSGTYNSPLHF. In DNA form, the CDR3 reads TGCGCCAGCAGCCAATTTTCGGGAACCTATAATTCACCCCTCCACTTT.

This clonotype has just a few counts. The chain has TRBV9 and TRBJ2-3, with D hard to call. Germline V gene lookup returns CDR1 SGDLS and CDR2 YYNGEE. This CDR3 comprises 14 residues. Trimming removed 4 bases from V and 1 base from J, with 10 bases in between. CDR3 protein: CASSPPRRTDTQYF. The CDR3, as DNA: TGTGCCAGCAGCCCACCACGCCGCACAGATACGCAGTATTTT.

This clonotype has at least ten counts. The chain couples TRBV7-8 to TRBJ1-6; D gene unclear. The germline V and J ends were trimmed by 1 base and 7 bases, with 11 bases remaining between them. Germline CDR1 SGHVS, CDR2 FQNEAQ. This CDR3 has 15 residues. The DNA of the CDR3 is TGTGCCAGCAGCTTAGTAGGTCGAAGCAATTCACCCCTCCACTTT. This gives the protein CASSLVGRSNSPLHF.

The J gene is TRBJ2-1, the V gene TRBV27, with D tentatively TRBD2 (5 bases). Per germline, CDR1 MNHEY and CDR2 SMNVEV (reference sequence). Trimming took 5 bases from V and 0 from J, leaving 11 bases between them. The CDR3 loop spans 15 amino acids. The DNA of the CDR3 is TGTGCCAGCAGTCCGGGGTCCCGCTCCTACAATGAGCAGTTCTTC. Translation gives CASSPGSRSYNEQFF.

The V gene is TRBV7-2, the J gene TRBJ2-5; the D gene is possibly TRBD1 (6 bases). Trimming pared 6 bases from V and 2 bases from J, leaving 13 bases between. Germline V gene data show CDR1 as SGHTA and CDR2 as FQGNSA. The CDR3 contains 14 residues. The CDR3 DNA sequence: TGTGCCAGCAGAAGGGGGATCGGGCAAGAGACCCAGTACTTC. This encodes CASRRGIGQETQYF.

This clonotype was found many times. This chain uses TRBV6-2 or TRBV6-3 with TRBJ2-5; possible D gene TRBD2, 7 bases. Trimming pared 1 base from V and 3 bases from J, leaving 9 bases between. CDR3 length equals 14 residues. In germline, CDR1 is MNHEY, CDR2 SVGEGT. The DNA of the CDR3 is TGTGCCAGCAGTTACTTAGGGGGGGAAGAGACCCAGTACTTC. This sequence encodes CASSYLGGEETQYF.